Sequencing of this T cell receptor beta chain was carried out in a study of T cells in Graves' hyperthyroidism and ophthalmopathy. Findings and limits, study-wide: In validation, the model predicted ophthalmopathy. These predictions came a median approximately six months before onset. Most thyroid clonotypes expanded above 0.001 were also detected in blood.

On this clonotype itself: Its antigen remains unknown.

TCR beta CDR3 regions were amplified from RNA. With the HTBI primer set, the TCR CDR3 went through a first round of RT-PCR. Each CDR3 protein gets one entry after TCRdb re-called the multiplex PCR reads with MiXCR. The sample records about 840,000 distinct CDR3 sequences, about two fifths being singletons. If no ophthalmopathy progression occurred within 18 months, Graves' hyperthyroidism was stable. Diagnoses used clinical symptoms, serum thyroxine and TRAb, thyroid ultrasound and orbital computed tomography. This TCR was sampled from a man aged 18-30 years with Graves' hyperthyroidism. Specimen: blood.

The CDR3 DNA reads TGTGCCAGCAGCACGTGGGACACTGAAGCTTTCTTT. Residues: CASSTWDTEAFF. The chain has TRBV6-5 and TRBJ1-1, with D unresolved. Germline V gene sequence: CDR1 MNHEY, CDR2 SVGAGI. V lost 6 bases to trimming and J lost 3 bases, with 8 bases between them. This CDR3 region has 12 residues.